Each of the 16 T cell receptor beta chains below was sequenced from the same sample in a study of blood T cells in healthy people across ages (dated by TCRdb to about 2015). The protocol used for the library was 5' RACE. The data were produced on an Illumina HiSeq 2500. A second PCR of about 7 to 12 cycles was performed with a sample-barcoded 5' primer and a J-beta primer mix. TCRdb reran the public reads through fastp at Q25 and MiXCR, keeping productive beta chains. Every CDR3 protein is listed once, alongside the most common genes and DNA of its rows. The sample table records hundreds of thousands of distinct CDR3 sequences; under 25% of these occur just once. The top ten constitute roughly 3.6% of the sample. Material: blood. All receptors derive from a man between 65 and 85 years old in good health.

The rearrangement joins TRBV7-2 to TRBJ2-5, with D maybe TRBD1 (7 bases). Germline CDR1 SGHTA, CDR2 FQGNSA. The CDR3 extends over 16 amino acids. V lost 5 bases, J lost 5 bases, and 21 bases lay in between. The CDR3 nucleotides are TGTGCCAGCAGCGAAATACCAGGGGGGAGGTTGGAGACCCAGTACTTC. Its protein product is CASSEIPGGRLETQYF. Using reference TRBV7-2 and TRBJ2-5 for the parts outside the CDR3, the full variable domain is GAGVSQSPSNKVTEKGKDVELRCDPISGHTALYWYRQSLGQGLEFLIYFQGNSAPDKSGLPSDRFSAERTGGSVSTLTIQRTQQEDSAVYLCASSEIPGGRLETQYFGPGTRLLVL.

This clonotype was found once. A junction end diverges from the germline sequence, so it may reflect a read error. The rearrangement joins TRBV15 to TRBJ1-1; D gene uncertain. Germline values: CDR1 LNHNV, CDR2 YYDKDF (reference sequence). The length of the CDR3 is 14 residues. CDR3 DNA sequence: TGTGCCACCAGTAGAGGTCCGAGGGCAGGTGAAGCTTTCTTT. Amino acids: CATSRGPRAGEAFF.

In this sample, this clonotype turned up a few times. The V gene is TRBV7-8, the J gene TRBJ2-5, with TRBD1 as a possible D gene (7 bases). Germline loops: CDR1 SGHVS, CDR2 FQNEAQ. This CDR3 comprises 15 residues. Trimming removed 7 bases from V and 4 bases from J, with 19 bases in between. The DNA of the CDR3 is TGTGCCAGCAACCGAGCCAACAGGGGAGGAGAGACCCAGTACTTC. This codes for CASNRANRGGETQYF.

This clonotype came up a few times. The rearrangement uses TRBV5-1 and TRBJ2-3; TRBD2 agrees at 8 bases. After removal of 1 base from V and 5 bases from J, the junction contained 6 bases not matched to a gene. This CDR3 comprises 15 residues. Germline CDR1 and CDR2: SGHRS and YFSETQ. The CDR3 bases are TGCGCCAGCAGCTTGAGTGCGGGAGGCGGAGATACGCAGTATTTT. Translating it yields CASSLSAGGGDTQYF.

This clonotype has a single count. V and J are TRBV20-1 and TRBJ2-7, with a weak D call TRBD2 (5 bases). This CDR3 comprises 13 residues. CDR1 DFQATT and CDR2 SNEGSKA come from the germline V gene (reference sequence). The V and J ends lost 6 bases and 2 bases respectively, with 14 bases between them. This chain's CDR3 is CSAGSAKPYEQYF. For the CDR3, the DNA is TGCAGTGCGGGGAGTGCTAAGCCCTACGAGCAGTACTTC.

This clonotype was observed at least ten times. This chain uses TRBV7-2 with TRBJ2-7; D perhaps matches TRBD1 (5 bases). Germline lookup yields CDR1 SGHTA and CDR2 FQGNSA. The length of the CDR3 is 13 residues. Trimming left V 0 bases short and J 7 bases short, with 10 bases between. CDR3 loop: CASSLAGAGEQYF. The DNA for the CDR3 is TGTGCCAGCAGCTTAGCTGGGGCAGGAGAGCAGTACTTC.

This rearrangement joins TRBV25-1 to TRBJ2-3, with D unclear. Germline-derived CDR1 and CDR2 are MGHDK and SYGVNS. The CDR3 runs 14 residues. The V and J ends lost 5 bases and 2 bases respectively, with 11 bases between them. The CDR3 here is CASSRPGYTDTQYF. Here the CDR3 DNA reads TGTGCCAGCAGTCGTCCGGGTTACACAGATACGCAGTATTTT.

The V and J genes are TRBV11-1 and TRBJ2-7; D is uncertain. This CDR3 is built from 13 residues. Trimming shortened V by 5 bases and J by 4 bases, and 12 bases separated the two germline ends. Germline V gene lookup returns CDR1 SGHAT and CDR2 FQDESV (reference sequence). This CDR3 reads CASSRESIYEQYF. In nucleotides, the CDR3 is TGTGCCAGCAGCCGTGAATCGATTTACGAGCAGTACTTC.

The J gene is TRBJ2-5, the V gene TRBV20-1, with D possibly being TRBD2 (6 bases). The closer fit of TRBJ2-1 to the DNA end suggests the J call may be wrong. The CDR3 consists of 12 residues. The V gene's germline CDR1 is DFQATT and CDR2 SNEGSKA (reference sequence). The CDR3 loop is CSARRRGIEQFF. CDR3 in DNA: TGCAGTGCAAGGCGGAGGGGTATTGAGCAGTTCTTC.

The chain has TRBV20-1 and TRBJ1-2, with 7 bases that match TRBD1. The CDR3 length is 13 residues. V was clipped by 3 bases and J by 3 bases; unmatched bases: 4. Germline V gene lookup returns CDR1 DFQATT and CDR2 SNEGSKA (reference sequence). DNA for the CDR3: TGCAGTGCTAGTAGTCAGGGGGACTATGGCTACACCTTC. Its protein is CSASSQGDYGYTF.

The genes are TRBV6-1 and TRBJ2-1; the D is unclear. V was pared by 5 bases and J by 8 bases, with 25 bases between. Germline CDR1 reads MNHNS; CDR2 reads SASEGT. The CDR3 consists of 17 residues. The CDR3 nucleotides are TGTGCCAGCAGTCTGCAAGGATTTGTGACGTCGATCGATGAGCAGTTCTTC. This codes for CASSLQGFVTSIDEQFF.

The table lists this clonotype with a few counts. The chain is built from TRBV6-6 and TRBJ1-5; no reliable D call. The CDR3 is 13 amino acids. The germline V gene encodes CDR1 MNHNY and CDR2 SVGAGI (reference sequence). The ends were cut back, 5 bases at V and 11 bases at J, with 16 bases in the middle. The CDR3 nucleotides read TGTGCCAGCAGTCCCGACCCACAGAATACCCAGCATTTT. Protein sequence: CASSPDPQNTQHF.

The chain has TRBV20-1 and TRBJ2-1, with D tentatively TRBD1 or TRBD2 (5 bases each). CDR1 is DFQATT and CDR2 is SNEGSKA in the germline V gene (reference sequence). Trimming cost V 6 bases and J 3 bases, with 12 bases left between them. The CDR3 sequence is 13 residues long. The CDR3 sequence: CSATGRNYNEQFF. CDR3 nucleotide sequence: TGCAGTGCAACGGGACGGAACTACAATGAGCAGTTCTTC.

Turning to this clonotype: This clone may be a read error of a much larger clone one base away. The conserved phenylalanine or tryptophan is not found at the CDR3 terminus, so this likely reflects a read error. The V gene is TRBV6-1, the J gene TRBJ1-5, with D possibly matching TRBD1 (5 bases). The V end lost 8 bases, the J end lost 8 bases, and 10 bases lay between the germline ends. The germline V gene encodes CDR1 MNHNS and CDR2 SASEGT. The CDR3 spans 11 residues. CDR3 nucleotides: TGTGCCAGCGGGGCCGAGGAGCCCCAGCATTCT. Translated, it gives CASGAEEPQHS.

The chain combines TRBV6-4 with TRBJ2-4; 8 positions agree with TRBD1. The V segment lost 4 bases and the J segment 0 bases; nucleotides outside the gene matches: 29. This CDR3 spans 24 amino acids. The germline gives CDR1 MRHNA, CDR2 SNTAGT. DNA for the CDR3: TGTGCCAGCAGTGTCTCAAAGTTCACGGATTGGGGGACAGGAAGACCCCTAGCCAAAAACATTCAGTACTTC. This encodes CASSVSKFTDWGTGRPLAKNIQYF.

This clonotype turned up a few times. This chain connects TRBV9 to TRBJ1-2; D call uncertain. V was clipped by 4 bases and J by 4 bases, with 11 bases between them. Germline assignment: CDR1 SGDLS and CDR2 YYNGEE. The CDR3 is 13 amino acids. In DNA form, the CDR3 reads TGTGCCAGCAGCCTGGAAGGGATCTATGGCTACACCTTC. Residues: CASSLEGIYGYTF.